This is a list of T cell receptor beta chains from one sample in a study of OX40 agonist ivuxolimab in advanced cancers. Sequenced by immunoSEQ multiplex PCR; TCRdb stores in-frame clones only, minus some. Found here are tens of thousands of clones, roughly 89% of them singletons; the top ten hold 8.4%. This specimen consisted of CD4+ or CD8+ T cells sorted from blood, obtained in a trial of the OX40 agonist ivuxolimab. All receptors derive from an adult with an advanced solid tumor such as melanoma, head and neck, liver or kidney cancer. Both conserved end residues are part of each CDR3. The order of the fields is clone size, V gene, J gene, D gene, CDR3 protein, CDR3 DNA. A D gene is named only where the DNA matches it firmly. Rows may omit the clone size; those that give it use once, few, many or a size class.

few	TRBV29-1	TRBJ1-1	NA	CSVVVNTEAFF	TGCAGCGTTGTTGTGAACACTGAAGCTTTCTTT
NA	TRBV7-2	TRBJ1-1	TRBD1	CASRRIGTGEAFF	TGTGCCAGCAGACGGATTGGGACAGGGGAAGCTTTCTTT
NA	TRBV4-1	TRBJ1-2	NA	CASSQRSGNYGYTF	TGCGCCAGCAGCCAGAGGTCCGGGAACTATGGCTACACCTTC
NA	TRBV9	TRBJ1-2	TRBD1	CASSLTGGFYGYTF	TGTGCCAGCAGCCTGACAGGGGGCTTCTATGGCTACACCTTC
NA	TRBV5-6	TRBJ2-6	NA	CASSLGGPSSGANVLTF	TGTGCCAGCAGCTTGGGCGGCCCAAGCTCTGGGGCCAACGTCCTGACTTTC
NA	TRBV5-4	TRBJ1-2	NA	CASSAELTEANYGYTF	TGTGCCAGCAGCGCGGAATTGACAGAAGCTAACTATGGCTACACCTTC
NA	TRBV20-1	TRBJ1-2	NA	CSANAGYGYTF	TGCAGTGCTAACGCTGGTTATGGCTACACCTTC
NA	TRBV6-5	TRBJ1-5	TRBD1	CASSYSGQGAQPQHF	TGTGCCAGCAGTTACTCCGGACAGGGGGCCCAGCCCCAGCATTTT
once	TRBV19	TRBJ1-5	TRBD1	CASSLPGGRGNQPQHF	TGTGCCAGTAGCCTCCCAGGGGGAAGGGGCAATCAGCCCCAGCATTTT
NA	TRBV4-3	TRBJ1-2	NA	CASSQGHTGRSGYTF	TGCGCCAGCAGCCAAGGTCACACAGGGCGAAGTGGCTACACCTTC